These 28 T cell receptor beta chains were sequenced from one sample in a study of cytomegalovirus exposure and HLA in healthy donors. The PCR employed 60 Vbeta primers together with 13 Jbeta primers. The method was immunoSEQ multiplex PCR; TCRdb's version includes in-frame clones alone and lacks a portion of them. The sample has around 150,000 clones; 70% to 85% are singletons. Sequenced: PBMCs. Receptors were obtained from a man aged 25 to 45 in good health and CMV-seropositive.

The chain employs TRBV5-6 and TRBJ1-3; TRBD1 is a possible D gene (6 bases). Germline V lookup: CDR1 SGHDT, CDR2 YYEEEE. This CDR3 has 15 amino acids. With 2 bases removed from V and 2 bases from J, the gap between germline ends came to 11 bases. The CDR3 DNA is TGTGCCAGCAGCTTCTGGGGGCCAGCTGGAAACACCATATATTTT. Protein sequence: CASSFWGPAGNTIYF.

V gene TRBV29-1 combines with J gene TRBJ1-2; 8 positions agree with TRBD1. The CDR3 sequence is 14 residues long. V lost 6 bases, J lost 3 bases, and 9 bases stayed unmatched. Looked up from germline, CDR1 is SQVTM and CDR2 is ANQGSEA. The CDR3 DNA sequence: TGCAGCGTCTCCACAGGGGGAGATTACTATGGCTACACCTTC. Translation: CSVSTGGDYYGYTF.

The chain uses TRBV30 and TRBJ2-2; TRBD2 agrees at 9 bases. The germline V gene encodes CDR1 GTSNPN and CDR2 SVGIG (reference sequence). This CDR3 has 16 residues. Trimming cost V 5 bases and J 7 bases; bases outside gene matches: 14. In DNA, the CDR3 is TGTGCCTGGGGACCCCTGGGCGGGGGGGAAGTCGGGGAGCTGTTTTTT. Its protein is CAWGPLGGGEVGELFF.

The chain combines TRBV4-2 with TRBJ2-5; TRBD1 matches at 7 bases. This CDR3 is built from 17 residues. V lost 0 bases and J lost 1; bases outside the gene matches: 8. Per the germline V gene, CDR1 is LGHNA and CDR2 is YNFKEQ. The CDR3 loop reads CASSQDPPAGGQETQYF. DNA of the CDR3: TGTGCCAGCAGCCAAGATCCCCCGGCAGGGGGCCAAGAGACCCAGTACTTC.

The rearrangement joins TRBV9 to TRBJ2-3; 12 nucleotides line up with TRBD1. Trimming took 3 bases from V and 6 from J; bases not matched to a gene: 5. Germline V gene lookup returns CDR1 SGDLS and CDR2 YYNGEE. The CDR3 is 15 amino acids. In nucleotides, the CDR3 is TGTGCCAGCAGCGAGGGACAGGGGGCTTCTGATACGCAGTATTTT. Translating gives CASSEGQGASDTQYF.

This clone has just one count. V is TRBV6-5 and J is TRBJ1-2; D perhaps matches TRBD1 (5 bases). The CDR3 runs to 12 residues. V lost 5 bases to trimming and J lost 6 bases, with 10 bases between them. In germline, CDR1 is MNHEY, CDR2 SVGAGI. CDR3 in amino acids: CASSQGGNGYTF. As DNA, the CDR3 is TGTGCCAGCAGTCAGGGAGGTAATGGCTACACCTTC.

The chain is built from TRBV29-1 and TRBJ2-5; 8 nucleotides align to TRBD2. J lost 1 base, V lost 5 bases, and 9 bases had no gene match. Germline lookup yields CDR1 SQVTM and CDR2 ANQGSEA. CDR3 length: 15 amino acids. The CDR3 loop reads CSVNPWAGGQETQYF. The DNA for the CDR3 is TGCAGCGTTAATCCTTGGGCGGGGGGCCAAGAGACCCAGTACTTC.

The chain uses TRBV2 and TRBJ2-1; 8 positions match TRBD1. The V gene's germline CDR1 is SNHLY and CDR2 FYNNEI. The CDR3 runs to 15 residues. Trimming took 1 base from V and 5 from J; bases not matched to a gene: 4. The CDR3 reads CASSEDRGRNNEQFF. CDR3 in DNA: TGTGCCAGCAGTGAAGACAGGGGGAGAAACAATGAGCAGTTCTTC. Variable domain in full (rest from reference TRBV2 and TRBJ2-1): EPEVTQTPSHQVTQMGQEVILRCVPISNHLYFYWYRQILGQKVEFLVSFYNNEISEKSEIFDDQFSVERPDGSNFTLKIRSTKLEDSAMYFCASSEDRGRNNEQFFGPGTRLTVL.

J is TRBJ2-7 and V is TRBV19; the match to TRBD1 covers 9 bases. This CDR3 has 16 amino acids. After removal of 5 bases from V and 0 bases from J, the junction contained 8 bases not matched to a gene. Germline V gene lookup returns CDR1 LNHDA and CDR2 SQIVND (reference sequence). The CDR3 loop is CASSAPGQGSSYEQYF. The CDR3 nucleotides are TGTGCCAGTAGTGCGCCGGGACAGGGAAGCTCCTACGAGCAGTACTTC.

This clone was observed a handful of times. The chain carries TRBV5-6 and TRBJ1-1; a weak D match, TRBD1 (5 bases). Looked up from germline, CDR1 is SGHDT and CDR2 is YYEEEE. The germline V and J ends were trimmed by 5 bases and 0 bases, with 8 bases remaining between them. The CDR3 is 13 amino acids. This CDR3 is CASRDKMNTEAFF. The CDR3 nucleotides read TGTGCCAGCAGGGACAAGATGAACACTGAAGCTTTCTTT.

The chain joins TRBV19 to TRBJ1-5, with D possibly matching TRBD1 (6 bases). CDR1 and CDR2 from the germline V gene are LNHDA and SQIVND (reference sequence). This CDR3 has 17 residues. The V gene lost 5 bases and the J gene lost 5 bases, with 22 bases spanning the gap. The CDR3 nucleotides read TGTGCCAGTAGTCCCACACCCCCGGGACACCCATATCAGCCCCAGCATTTT. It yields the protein CASSPTPPGHPYQPQHF.

The CDR3 here is CASSLGGREWAYEQYF. For the CDR3, the DNA is TGTGCCAGCAGCTTGGGAGGGCGAGAGTGGGCCTACGAGCAGTACTTC. V and J are TRBV5-6 and TRBJ2-7; D may be TRBD2 (5 bases). With 0 bases removed from V and 2 bases from J, the gap between germline ends came to 15 bases. This CDR3 region has 16 residues. Germline CDR1 and CDR2: SGHDT and YYEEEE.

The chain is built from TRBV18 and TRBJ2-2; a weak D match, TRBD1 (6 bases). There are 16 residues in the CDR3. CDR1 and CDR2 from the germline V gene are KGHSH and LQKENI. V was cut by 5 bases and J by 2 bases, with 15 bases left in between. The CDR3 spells CASSELDSPNTGELFF. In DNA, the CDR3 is TGTGCCAGCTCAGAACTGGACAGCCCTAACACCGGGGAGCTGTTTTTT.

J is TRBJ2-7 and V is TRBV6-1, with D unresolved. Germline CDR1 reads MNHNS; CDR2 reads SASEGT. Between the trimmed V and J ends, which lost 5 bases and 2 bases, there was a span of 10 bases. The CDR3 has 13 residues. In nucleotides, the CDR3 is TGTGCCAGCAGTTCGCCCAGAACCTACGAGCAGTACTTC. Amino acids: CASSSPRTYEQYF.

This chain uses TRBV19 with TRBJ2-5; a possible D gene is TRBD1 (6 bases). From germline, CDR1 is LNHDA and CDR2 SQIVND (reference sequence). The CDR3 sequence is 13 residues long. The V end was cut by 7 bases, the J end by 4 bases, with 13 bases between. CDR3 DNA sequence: TGTGCCAGTAATGATGGCAGGGGAGAGACCCAGTACTTC. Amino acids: CASNDGRGETQYF.

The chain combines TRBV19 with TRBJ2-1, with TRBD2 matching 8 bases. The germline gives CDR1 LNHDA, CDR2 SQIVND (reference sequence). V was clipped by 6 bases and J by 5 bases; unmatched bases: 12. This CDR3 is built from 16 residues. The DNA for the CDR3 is TGTGCCAGTAGGGATAGCGGGAACGGCCGAAACAATGAGCAGTTCTTC. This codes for CASRDSGNGRNNEQFF. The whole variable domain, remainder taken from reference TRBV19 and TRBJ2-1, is DGGITQSPKYLFRKEGQNVTLSCEQNLNHDAMYWYRQDPGQGLRLIYYSQIVNDFQKGDIAEGYSVSREKKESFPLTVTSAQKNPTAFYLCASRDSGNGRNNEQFFGPGTRLTVL.

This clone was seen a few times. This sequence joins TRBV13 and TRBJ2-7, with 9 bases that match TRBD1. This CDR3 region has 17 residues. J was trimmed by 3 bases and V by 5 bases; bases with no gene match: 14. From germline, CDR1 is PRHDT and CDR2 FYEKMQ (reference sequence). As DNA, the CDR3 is TGTGCCAGCAGCCCGACCCCAGGGACAGGGCGGTTCTACGAGCAGTACTTC. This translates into CASSPTPGTGRFYEQYF.

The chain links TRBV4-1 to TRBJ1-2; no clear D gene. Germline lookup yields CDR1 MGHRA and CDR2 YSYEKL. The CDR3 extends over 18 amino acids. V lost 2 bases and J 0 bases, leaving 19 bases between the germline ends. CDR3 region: CASSQSSSHPRSNYGYTF. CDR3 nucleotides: TGCGCCAGCAGCCAATCGTCTTCCCACCCGCGCTCTAACTATGGCTACACCTTC.

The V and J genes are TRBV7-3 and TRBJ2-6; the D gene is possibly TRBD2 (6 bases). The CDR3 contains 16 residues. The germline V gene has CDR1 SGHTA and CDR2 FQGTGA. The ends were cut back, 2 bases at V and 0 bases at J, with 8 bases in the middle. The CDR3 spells CASSLGGYSGANVLTF. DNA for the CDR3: TGTGCCAGCAGCTTAGGAGGGTACTCTGGGGCCAACGTCCTGACTTTC. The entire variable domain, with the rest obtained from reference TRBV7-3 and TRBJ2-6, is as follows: GAGVSQTPSNKVTEKGKYVELRCDPISGHTALYWYRQSLGQGPEFLIYFQGTGAADDSGLPNDRFFAVRPEGSVSTLKIQRTERGDSAVYLCASSLGGYSGANVLTFGAGSRLTVL.

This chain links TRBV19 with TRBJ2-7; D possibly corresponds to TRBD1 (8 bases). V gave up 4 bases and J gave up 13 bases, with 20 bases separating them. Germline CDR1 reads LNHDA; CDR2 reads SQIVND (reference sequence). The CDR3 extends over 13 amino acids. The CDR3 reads CASSTSGGGGQYF. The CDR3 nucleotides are TGTGCCAGTAGTACATCAGGGGGCGGGGGCCAATACTTC.

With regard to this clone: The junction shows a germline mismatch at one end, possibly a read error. The CDR3 sequence is CAISSSTDTQYF. The CDR3 DNA reads TGTGCCATCAGTTCTAGCACCGATACGCAGTATTTT. The chain couples TRBV10-3 to TRBJ2-3; maybe TRBD2 (5 bases). This CDR3 contains 12 residues. Germline assignment: CDR1 ENHRY and CDR2 SYGVKD.

The CDR3 DNA follows: TGTGCCAGCAGCTTATATTGGGAGCTAGGAGAGACCCAGTACTTC. Translating gives CASSLYWELGETQYF. This chain links TRBV5-6 with TRBJ2-5; a possible D gene is TRBD2 (5 bases). The CDR3 is 15 amino acids. Trimming shortened V by 2 bases and J by 4 bases, and 15 bases separated the two germline ends. Germline-derived CDR1 and CDR2 are SGHDT and YYEEEE.

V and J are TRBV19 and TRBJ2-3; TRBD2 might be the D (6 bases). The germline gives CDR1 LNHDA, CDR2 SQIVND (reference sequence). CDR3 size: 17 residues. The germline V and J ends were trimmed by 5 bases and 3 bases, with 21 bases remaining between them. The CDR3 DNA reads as TGTGCCAGTAGTCACGATCTTACGGGACTTAATACAGATACGCAGTATTTT. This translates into CASSHDLTGLNTDTQYF. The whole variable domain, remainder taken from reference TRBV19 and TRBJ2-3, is DGGITQSPKYLFRKEGQNVTLSCEQNLNHDAMYWYRQDPGQGLRLIYYSQIVNDFQKGDIAEGYSVSREKKESFPLTVTSAQKNPTAFYLCASSHDLTGLNTDTQYFGPGTRLTVL.

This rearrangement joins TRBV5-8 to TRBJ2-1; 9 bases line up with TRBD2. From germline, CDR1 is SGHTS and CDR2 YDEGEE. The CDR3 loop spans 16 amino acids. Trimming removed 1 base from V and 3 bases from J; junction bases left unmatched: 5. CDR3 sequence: CASSLRRGGRYNEQFF. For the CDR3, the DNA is TGTGCCAGCAGCTTGAGGCGGGGGGGCCGCTACAATGAGCAGTTCTTC.

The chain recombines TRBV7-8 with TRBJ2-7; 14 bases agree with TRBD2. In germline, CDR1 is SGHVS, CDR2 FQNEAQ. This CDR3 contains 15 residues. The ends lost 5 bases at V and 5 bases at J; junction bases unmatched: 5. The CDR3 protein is CASSAWTSGGNEQYF. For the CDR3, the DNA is TGTGCCAGCAGCGCCTGGACTAGCGGGGGGAACGAGCAGTACTTC.

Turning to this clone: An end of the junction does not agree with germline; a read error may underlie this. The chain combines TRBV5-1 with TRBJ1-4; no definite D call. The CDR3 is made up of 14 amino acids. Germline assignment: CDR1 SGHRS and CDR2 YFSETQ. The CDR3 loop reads CASRLGATNEKLFF. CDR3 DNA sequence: TGCGCCAGCAGGTTGGGCGCAACTAATGAAAAACTGTTTTTT.

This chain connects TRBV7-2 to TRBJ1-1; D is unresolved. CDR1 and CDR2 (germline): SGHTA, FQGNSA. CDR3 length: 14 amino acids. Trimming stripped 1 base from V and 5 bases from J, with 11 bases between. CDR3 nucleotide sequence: TGTGCCAGCAGCTTAGAGGTGCAGGTTACTGAAGCTTTCTTT. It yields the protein CASSLEVQVTEAFF.

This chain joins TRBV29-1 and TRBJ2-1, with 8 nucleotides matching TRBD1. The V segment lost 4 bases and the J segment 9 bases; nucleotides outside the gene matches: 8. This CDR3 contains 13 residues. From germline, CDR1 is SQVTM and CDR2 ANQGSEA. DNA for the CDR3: TGCAGCGTTGCGGCGACAGGGGCGAGTGAGCAGTTCTTC. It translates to CSVAATGASEQFF.